This T cell receptor beta chain was captured by sequencing in a study of T-cell memory formation after mild COVID-19. Study details: TCR clusters mostly belonged to single donors. Whole-study results and caveats: The authors did not confirm SARS-CoV-2 specificity of second-wave clones peaking day 37. Clones that got smaller from day 15 to 85 had even CD4/CD8, while clones growing later tipped toward CD4+.

To note about this clonotype: Its antigen is as yet unknown.

It was 5'RACE with constant-segment primers that produced the TCR alpha and TCR beta cDNA libraries, which carried sample barcodes and UMIs. MiXCR, applied by TCRdb to the 5' RACE reads, yields one record per CDR3 protein. This table has around 130,000 distinct CDR3 sequences, approximately 6.2% appearing once. This TCR was sampled from an adult woman who had mild COVID-19 (a few samples of this study predate the infection). Cell type and time point are not known. Material for sequencing was PBMCs or a T cell subset sorted from them (not recorded which).

CDR3 loop: CSVEFASGSVNEQFF. The CDR3 nucleotides read TGCAGCGTTGAGTTTGCGAGCGGGAGTGTGAATGAGCAGTTCTTC. This chain joins TRBV29-1 and TRBJ2-1, with TRBD2 matching over 8 bases. Germline V lookup: CDR1 SQVTM, CDR2 ANQGSEA. The CDR3 sequence is 15 residues long. V gave up 3 bases and J gave up 7 bases; unmatched junction bases: 11.